The 5 T cell receptor beta chains below come from one sample, sequenced in a study of CD4 T cells in relation to SARS-CoV-2 and coronaviruses. Which antigens these TCRs recognize remains unknown. CD4+ T cells from unexposed donors were obtained before the COVID-19 pandemic (2011-2018). CD4+ T cells were isolated from the cells after 10 days of culture. Generated by immunoSEQ multiplex PCR, the TCRdb table keeps only in-frame clones and is missing some. The table shows over 15,000 clones, with around 73% occurring only once. Material: CD4+ T cells from PBMCs, cultured in vitro. These receptors all stem from a human donor in good health.

The rearrangement uses TRBV15 and TRBJ1-6, with D possibly being TRBD1 (6 bases). Per the germline V gene, CDR1 is LNHNV and CDR2 is YYDKDF (reference sequence). This CDR3 is built from 13 residues. The germline V and J ends were trimmed by 4 bases and 10 bases, with 11 bases remaining between them. This CDR3 is CATSTGVNSPLHF. CDR3 nucleotides: TGTGCCACCAGCACAGGGGTTAACTCACCCCTCCACTTT.

The V gene is TRBV27, the J gene TRBJ1-2, with D possibly TRBD1 on 5 matching bases. Germline-derived CDR1 and CDR2 are MNHEY and SMNVEV (reference sequence). V gave up 7 bases and J gave up 14 bases, with 20 bases separating them. The CDR3 totals 12 residues. The CDR3, as DNA: TGTGCCAGCACCTCTTGGGGGTCCCCTTCAACCTTC. Its protein is CASTSWGSPSTF.

This clone was recorded once. The V and J genes are TRBV19 and TRBJ2-7, with 9 bases that match TRBD2. V lost 4 bases to trimming and J lost 3 bases; unmatched junction nucleotides: 1. There are 13 residues in the CDR3. Germline loops: CDR1 LNHDA, CDR2 SQIVND (reference sequence). The CDR3 DNA reads TGTGCCAGTAGTAGCGGGAGGGGCTACGAGCAGTACTTC. Amino acids: CASSSGRGYEQYF.

V usage is TRBV24-1 and J usage is TRBJ2-5; D perhaps matches TRBD1 (6 bases). The germline gives CDR1 KGHDR, CDR2 SFDVKD. The CDR3 has 15 amino acids. V was pared by 0 bases and J by 2 bases, with 9 bases between. CDR3 amino acids: CATSDLRTEQETQYF. As DNA, the CDR3 is TGTGCCACCAGTGATTTGCGGACAGAACAAGAGACCCAGTACTTC.

The J gene is TRBJ2-7, the V gene TRBV7-9; either TRBD1 or TRBD2 may supply D (5 bases each). V was pared by 8 bases and J by 5 bases, with 19 bases between. The CDR3 is 14 amino acids. Germline V gene data show CDR1 as SEHNR and CDR2 as FQNEAQ (reference sequence). The CDR3 sequence: CASSRESGSHEQYF. CDR3 nucleotide sequence: TGTGCCAGCTCCAGGGAGTCTGGGAGTCACGAGCAGTACTTC. The full variable domain, in which reference TRBV7-9 and TRBJ2-7 provide the parts outside the CDR3, is DTGVSQNPRHKITKRGQNVTFRCDPISEHNRLYWYRQTLGQGPEFLTYFQNEAQLEKSRLLSDRFSAERPKGSFSTLEIQRTEQGDSAMYLCASSRESGSHEQYFGPGTRLTVT.